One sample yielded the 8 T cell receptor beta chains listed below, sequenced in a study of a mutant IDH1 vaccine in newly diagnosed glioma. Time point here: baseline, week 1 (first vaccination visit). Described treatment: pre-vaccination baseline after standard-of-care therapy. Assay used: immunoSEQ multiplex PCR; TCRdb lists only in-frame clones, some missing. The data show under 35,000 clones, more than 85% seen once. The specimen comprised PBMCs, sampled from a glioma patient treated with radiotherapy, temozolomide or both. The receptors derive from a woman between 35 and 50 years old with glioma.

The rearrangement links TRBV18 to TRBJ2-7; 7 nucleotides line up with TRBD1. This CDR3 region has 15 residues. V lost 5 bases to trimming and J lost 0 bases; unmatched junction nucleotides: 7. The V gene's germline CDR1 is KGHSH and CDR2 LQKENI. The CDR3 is CASSGADRSSYEQYF. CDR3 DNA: TGTGCCAGCTCAGGAGCGGACAGGAGCTCCTACGAGCAGTACTTC.

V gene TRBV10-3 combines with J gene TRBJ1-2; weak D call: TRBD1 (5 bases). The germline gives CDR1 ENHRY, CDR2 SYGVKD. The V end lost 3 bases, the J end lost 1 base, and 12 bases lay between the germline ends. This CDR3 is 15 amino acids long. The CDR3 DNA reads TGTGCCATCAGTGAAGGGCAGGGCCATAACTATGGCTACACCTTC. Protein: CAISEGQGHNYGYTF.

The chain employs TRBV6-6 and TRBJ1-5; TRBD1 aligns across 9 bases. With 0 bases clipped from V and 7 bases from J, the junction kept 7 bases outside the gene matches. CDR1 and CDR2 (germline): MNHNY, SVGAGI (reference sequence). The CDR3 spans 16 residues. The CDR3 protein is CASSYSNRGLTQPQHF. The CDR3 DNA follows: TGTGCCAGCAGTTACTCAAACAGGGGGCTGACGCAGCCCCAGCATTTT.

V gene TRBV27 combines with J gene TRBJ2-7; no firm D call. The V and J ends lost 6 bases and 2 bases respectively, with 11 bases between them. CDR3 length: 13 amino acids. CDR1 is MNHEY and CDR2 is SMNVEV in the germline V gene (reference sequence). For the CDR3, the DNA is TGTGCCAGCAGAGACAATAATGCCTACGAGCAGTACTTC. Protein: CASRDNNAYEQYF.

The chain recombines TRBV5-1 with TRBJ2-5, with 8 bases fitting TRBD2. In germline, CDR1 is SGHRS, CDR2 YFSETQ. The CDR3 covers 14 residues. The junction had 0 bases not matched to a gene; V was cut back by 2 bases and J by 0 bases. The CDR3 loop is CASSFSGDQETQYF. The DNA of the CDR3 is TGCGCCAGCAGCTTTAGCGGGGACCAAGAGACCCAGTACTTC.

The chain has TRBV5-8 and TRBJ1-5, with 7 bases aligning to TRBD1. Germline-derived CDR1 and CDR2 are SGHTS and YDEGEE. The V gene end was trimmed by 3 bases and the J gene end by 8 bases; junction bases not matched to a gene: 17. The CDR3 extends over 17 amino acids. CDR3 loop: CASSSLQAGGNVEPQHF. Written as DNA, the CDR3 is TGTGCCAGCAGCTCCCTTCAGGCAGGGGGTAACGTCGAGCCCCAGCATTTT. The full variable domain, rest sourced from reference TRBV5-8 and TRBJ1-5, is EAGVTQSPTHLIKTRGQQATLRCSPISGHTSVYWYQQALGLGLQFLLWYDEGEERNRGNFPPRFSGRQFPNYSSELNVNALELEDSALYLCASSSLQAGGNVEPQHFGDGTRLSIL.

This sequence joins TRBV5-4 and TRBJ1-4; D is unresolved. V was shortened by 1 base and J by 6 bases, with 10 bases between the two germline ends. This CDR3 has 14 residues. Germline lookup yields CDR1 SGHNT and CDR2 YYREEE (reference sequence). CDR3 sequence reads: CASSLRGSYEKLFF. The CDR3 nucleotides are TGTGCCAGCAGCTTGCGGGGTAGTTATGAAAAACTGTTTTTT.

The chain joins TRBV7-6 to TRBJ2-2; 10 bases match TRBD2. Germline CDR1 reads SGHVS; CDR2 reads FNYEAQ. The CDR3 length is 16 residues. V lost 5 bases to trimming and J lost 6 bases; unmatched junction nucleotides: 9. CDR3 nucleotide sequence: TGTGCCAGCAGCCTTGGAGCGGGGGGGCGGGCCGGGGAGCTGTTTTTT. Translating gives CASSLGAGGRAGELFF.